In its sample, the clone carrying this T cell receptor (beta chain) was seen once. The sample comes from a study of cytomegalovirus exposure and HLA in healthy donors. It was with 60 Vbeta and 13 Jbeta primers that the PCR ran. Assay: immunoSEQ multiplex PCR; the TCRdb copy retains only in-frame clones and omits some. The table records 95,000 to 150,000 clones, roughly 70% of them present only once. Each donor was nominally healthy when sampled (though unrecorded immune exposures were likely). The length of the CDR3 is 13 residues. The V end was cut by 6 bases, the J end by 0 bases, with 11 bases between. Germline-derived CDR1 and CDR2 are SQVTM and ANQGSEA.

What was sequenced was PBMCs. This TCR derives from a man younger than 40 in good health and CMV-seronegative. The gene calls are TRBV29-1 and TRBJ1-1, with D hard to call. CDR3 nucleotides: TGCAGCGTCAACTTACAGCTGAACACTGAAGCTTTCTTT. Its translation: CSVNLQLNTEAFF.